Here is one T cell receptor beta chain with its context. Only in-frame clones appear in the TCRdb table, and some are missing; sequencing was by immunoSEQ multiplex PCR. The repertoire holds approximately 41,000 clones, around nine tenths seen once, with about a third in the top ten. This specimen comes from a study of OX40 agonist ivuxolimab in advanced cancers. As for the study in general: Every patient in dose escalation had hepatocellular carcinoma, melanoma, renal cell or head and neck cancer.

From germline, CDR1 is SEHNR and CDR2 FQNEAQ (reference sequence). The V end was cut by 1 base, the J end by 5 bases, with 8 bases between. CDR3 size: 13 residues. The sequence was obtained from an adult with an advanced solid tumor such as melanoma, head and neck, liver or kidney cancer. Sequences were derived from CD4+ or CD8+ T cells sorted from blood, sampled in a trial of the OX40 agonist ivuxolimab. V usage is TRBV7-9 and J usage is TRBJ1-2; no clear D gene. The CDR3 sequence: CASSLGAEYGYTF. The CDR3 DNA is TGTGCCAGCAGCTTAGGGGCGGAATATGGCTACACCTTC.